Here is one T cell receptor beta chain with its context. What it binds is unknown. This sample was taken from a study of T cell responses to AZD1222 COVID-19 vaccine. About the research overall: Second-dose intervals of approximately 4 or approximately 12 weeks were pooled. General observations from the study: White British ancestry dominated among donors, who included more females, and clonal diversity was possibly underestimated. Mapped onto spike, vaccine-associated CD4 TCRs spanned it and were dominant at 160-218 and 743-854. After the peak T cell response, and only then, were repertoires sampled.

Sequenced by immunoSEQ multiplex PCR; TCRdb stores in-frame clones only, minus some. This table holds 80,000 to 95,000 clones, about 92% found once. CDR1 is MNHEY and CDR2 is SMNVEV in the germline V gene (reference sequence). This CDR3 has 16 amino acids. Losses at the gene ends were 3 bases for V and 9 bases for J; bases not matched to a gene: 14. The TCR originated in an adult in good health. The rearrangement joins TRBV27 to TRBJ1-5; 7 bases fit TRBD1. The sequenced sample was peripheral blood, obtained on day 0 of AZD1222 vaccination. The CDR3 protein is CASSLSGTAIPRPQHF. CDR3 coding DNA: TGTGCCAGCAGTTTGTCCGGGACAGCCATTCCTCGGCCCCAGCATTTT.